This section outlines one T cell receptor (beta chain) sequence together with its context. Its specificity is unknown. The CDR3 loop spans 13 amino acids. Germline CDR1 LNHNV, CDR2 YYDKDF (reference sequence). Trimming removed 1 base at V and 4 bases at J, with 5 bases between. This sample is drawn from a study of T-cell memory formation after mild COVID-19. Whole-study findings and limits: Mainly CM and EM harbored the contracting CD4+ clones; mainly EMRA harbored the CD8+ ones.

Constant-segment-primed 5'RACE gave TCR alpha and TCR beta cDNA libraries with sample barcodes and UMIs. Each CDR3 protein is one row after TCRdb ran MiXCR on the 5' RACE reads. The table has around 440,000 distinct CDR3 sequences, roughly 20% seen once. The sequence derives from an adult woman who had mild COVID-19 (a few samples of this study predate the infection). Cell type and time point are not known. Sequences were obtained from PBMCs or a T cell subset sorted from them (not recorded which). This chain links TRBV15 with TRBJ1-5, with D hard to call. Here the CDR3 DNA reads TGTGCCACCAGCAGAGGAAATAATCAGCCCCAGCATTTT. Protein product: CATSRGNNQPQHF.